This T cell receptor beta chain was sequenced in a study of blood T cell repertoires in COVID-19. Background on the study: The United States, Italy and Spain supplied acute and convalescent COVID-19 samples. From T cells, B-cell-depleted T cells, or PBMCs came the material, which was cDNA or gDNA.

The CDR3 contains 14 residues. J gave up 7 bases and V 10 bases, and 11 bases lay outside the gene matches. Germline V lookup: CDR1 LNHDA, CDR2 SQIVND (reference sequence). In the original processing: Amplification with reference gene primers provided the estimates of nucleated cell counts. Data came from immunoSEQ multiplex PCR; TCRdb stores just in-frame clones and leaves some out. The V and J calls and clone size come from that table; D and trimming were worked out from the DNA. The profile shows fewer than 85,000 clones, roughly 80% of them singletons. The rearrangement joins TRBV19 to TRBJ1-5; 9 nucleotides agree with TRBD1. Sequencing was done on a sample of peripheral blood. The TCR sequence derives from a man aged 60-69 years with acute or convalescent COVID-19. CDR3 nucleotide sequence: TGTGCCACCCGGGACAGGGAGAATGTACAGCCCCAGCATTTT. Amino acid sequence: CATRDRENVQPQHF.